This entry lists 18 T cell receptor beta chains sequenced from one sample in a study of control samples from healthy donors and cancer patients. Data came from immunoSEQ multiplex PCR; TCRdb stores just in-frame clones and leaves some out. This table holds hundreds of thousands of clones, around 90% found once. Sequencing used PBMCs. These receptors all stem from a man in his forties or fifties with head and neck cancer.

This clone was seen a few times. V usage is TRBV10-3 and J usage is TRBJ1-6; the D is unclear. The CDR3 has 15 amino acids. V lost 2 bases and J 3 bases, leaving 8 bases between the germline ends. Germline-derived CDR1 and CDR2 are ENHRY and SYGVKD. This CDR3 reads CAISEVGYYNSPLHF. As DNA, the CDR3 is TGTGCCATCAGTGAGGTCGGTTACTATAATTCACCCCTCCACTTT.

The V call is TRBV28, the J call TRBJ1-6; TRBD1 matches at 7 bases. J lost 7 bases, V lost 5 bases, and 8 bases had no gene match. Per the germline V gene, CDR1 is MDHEN and CDR2 is SYDVKM. CDR3 size: 15 residues. The CDR3 here is CASSLTGTANSPLHF. The CDR3, as DNA: TGTGCCAGCAGTCTAACCGGGACAGCGAATTCACCCCTCCACTTT.

This chain connects TRBV30 to TRBJ1-6; D may be TRBD1 (5 bases). This CDR3 region has 13 residues. In germline, CDR1 is GTSNPN, CDR2 SVGIG (reference sequence). In nucleotides, the CDR3 is TGTGCTTCCCGGGACCTAACCGGGTCACCCCTCCACTTT. This gives the protein CASRDLTGSPLHF.

This clone was observed once. The chain employs TRBV30 and TRBJ1-4; D unresolved. CDR1 and CDR2 from the germline V gene are GTSNPN and SVGIG (reference sequence). Trimming cost V 3 bases and J 4 bases, with 15 bases left between them. The CDR3 loop spans 15 amino acids. The CDR3 DNA reads as TGTGCCTGGAGCCCGTCCGCAGCCCTTAATGAAAAACTGTTTTTT. This codes for CAWSPSAALNEKLFF.

This chain uses TRBV5-1 with TRBJ1-1, with D possibly TRBD1 on 6 matching bases. Germline lookup yields CDR1 SGHRS and CDR2 YFSETQ. Deletions cut 0 bases from V and 0 bases from J, with 12 bases between. CDR3 length: 16 residues. CDR3 DNA sequence: TGCGCCAGCAGCTTGGATGGGGGCTCGGTGAACACTGAAGCTTTCTTT. It codes for CASSLDGGSVNTEAFF.

The chain is built from TRBV28 and TRBJ1-1; 7 bases map to TRBD1. The ends lost 2 bases at V and 6 bases at J; junction bases unmatched: 9. The CDR3 is 15 residues long. The germline V gene encodes CDR1 MDHEN and CDR2 SYDVKM. The CDR3 nucleotides read TGTGCCAGCAGTTTACCAGGGGGTAGAGGGTCTGAAGCTTTCTTT. Translation: CASSLPGGRGSEAFF.

The V call is TRBV30, the J call TRBJ2-7; D perhaps matches TRBD2 (6 bases). V was pared by 2 bases and J by 2 bases, with 10 bases between. CDR3 length equals 13 residues. Looked up from germline, CDR1 is GTSNPN and CDR2 is SVGIG (reference sequence). CDR3 loop: CAWSRGLAYEQYF. The CDR3 DNA reads as TGTGCCTGGAGTAGGGGACTCGCCTACGAGCAGTACTTC.

The V call is TRBV24-1, the J call TRBJ2-1; TRBD1 aligns across 8 bases. CDR1 KGHDR and CDR2 SFDVKD come from the germline V gene. The CDR3 is made up of 17 amino acids. The J segment lost 9 bases and the V segment lost 0 bases, leaving 12 bases of the junction unmatched. The CDR3 is CATSDLPPVQGGSEQFF. In nucleotides, the CDR3 is TGTGCCACCAGTGATTTGCCACCAGTACAGGGGGGTAGTGAGCAGTTCTTC.

The J gene is TRBJ2-5, the V gene TRBV11-2; D perhaps matches TRBD1 (5 bases). The germline V gene encodes CDR1 SGHAT and CDR2 FQNNGV. The CDR3 sequence is 14 residues long. V lost 5 bases, J lost 2 bases, and 12 bases lay in between. The CDR3 DNA reads as TGTGCCAGCAGCACAGGACGGAATCAAGAGACCCAGTACTTC. The encoded protein is CASSTGRNQETQYF. The full variable domain, its missing parts supplied by reference TRBV11-2 and TRBJ2-5, is EAGVAQSPRYKIIEKRQSVAFWCNPISGHATLYWYQQILGQGPKLLIQFQNNGVVDDSQLPKDRFSAERLKGVDSTLKIQPAKLEDSAVYLCASSTGRNQETQYFGPGTRLLVL.

The chain links TRBV7-3 to TRBJ1-2; 10 nucleotides line up with TRBD1. This CDR3 has 15 amino acids. V shed 5 bases and J 3 bases; nucleotides not matched to a gene: 6. Germline CDR1 SGHTA, CDR2 FQGTGA. The CDR3 DNA follows: TGTGCCAGCAGCCCCGGGACAGGGGTGTACTATGGCTACACCTTC. It codes for CASSPGTGVYYGYTF.

The chain employs TRBV4-1 and TRBJ1-2, with D possibly matching TRBD1 (5 bases). In germline, CDR1 is MGHRA, CDR2 YSYEKL. Trimming stripped 1 base from V and 3 bases from J, with 18 bases between. This CDR3 is 17 amino acids long. This CDR3 is CASSQGVWGGSYYGYTF. The DNA for the CDR3 is TGCGCCAGCAGCCAAGGTGTTTGGGGGGGGTCCTACTATGGCTACACCTTC.

This clone was found a few times. The chain employs TRBV28 and TRBJ1-1; maybe TRBD1 (6 bases). Deletions cut 4 bases from V and 3 bases from J, with 9 bases between. The CDR3 is 13 residues long. The germline V gene encodes CDR1 MDHEN and CDR2 SYDVKM. The CDR3 sequence: CASSYRADTEAFF. CDR3 nucleotides: TGTGCCAGCAGTTACAGGGCTGACACTGAAGCTTTCTTT.

The J gene is TRBJ2-4, the V gene TRBV6-5, with a tentative D call TRBD2 (5 bases). Germline V gene lookup returns CDR1 MNHEY and CDR2 SVGAGI. With 2 bases removed from V and 3 bases from J, the gap between germline ends came to 8 bases. The CDR3 is 14 amino acids. CDR3 in DNA: TGTGCCAGCAGTTACCGGGGTGGCAAAAACATTCAGTACTTC. Its translation: CASSYRGGKNIQYF.

This sequence joins TRBV5-6 and TRBJ1-4, with D possibly being TRBD1 (5 bases). Trimming removed 2 bases at V and 4 bases at J, with 12 bases between. CDR3 size: 15 residues. Germline V gives CDR1 SGHDT, CDR2 YYEEEE. The DNA for the CDR3 is TGTGCCAGCAGCTTCGGCAGGGCCGGTAATGAAAAACTGTTTTTT. The encoded protein is CASSFGRAGNEKLFF. The full variable domain, rest sourced from reference TRBV5-6 and TRBJ1-4, is DAGVTQSPTHLIKTRGQQVTLRCSPKSGHDTVSWYQQALGQGPQFIFQYYEEEERQRGNFPDRFSGHQFPNYSSELNVNALLLGDSALYLCASSFGRAGNEKLFFGSGTQLSVL.

The gene calls are TRBV9 and TRBJ2-7; possibly TRBD1 or TRBD2 for D (5 bases each). The V end lost 1 base, the J end lost 2 bases, and 10 bases lay between the germline ends. Germline CDR1 is SGDLS and CDR2 is YYNGEE. The CDR3 is 14 amino acids. For the CDR3, the DNA is TGTGCCAGCAGCGTATCCGGGGACCCCTACGAGCAGTACTTC. This sequence encodes CASSVSGDPYEQYF.

The rearrangement uses TRBV27 and TRBJ1-6; a weak D match, TRBD1 (5 bases). The CDR3 spans 14 residues. CDR1 MNHEY and CDR2 SMNVEV come from the germline V gene (reference sequence). Trimming took 5 bases from V and 2 from J, leaving 7 bases between them. This CDR3 reads CASSPGAYNSPLHF. In DNA form, the CDR3 reads TGTGCCAGCAGTCCGGGGGCCTATAATTCACCCCTCCACTTT.

The genes are TRBV7-2 and TRBJ1-2, with D possibly TRBD1 on 6 matching bases. Germline CDR1 SGHTA, CDR2 FQGNSA. The CDR3 is made up of 15 amino acids. Between the trimmed V and J ends, which lost 7 bases and 3 bases, there was a span of 18 bases. DNA of the CDR3: TGTGCCAGCACCCGGGCGGGGGGCGTCTACTATGGCTACACCTTC. Translation gives CASTRAGGVYYGYTF. The full variable domain, with the rest looked up from reference TRBV7-2 and TRBJ1-2, is GAGVSQSPSNKVTEKGKDVELRCDPISGHTALYWYRQSLGQGLEFLIYFQGNSAPDKSGLPSDRFSAERTGGSVSTLTIQRTQQEDSAVYLCASTRAGGVYYGYTFGSGTRLTVV.

The V gene is TRBV19, the J gene TRBJ2-7; D gene ambiguous. CDR1 and CDR2 from the germline V gene are LNHDA and SQIVND (reference sequence). Trimming shortened V by 0 bases and J by 0 bases, and 3 bases separated the two germline ends. This CDR3 region has 13 residues. The CDR3 DNA is TGTGCCAGTAGTATAGACAACTCCTACGAGCAGTACTTC. This gives the protein CASSIDNSYEQYF.